Below are 22 T cell receptor beta chains sequenced from a single sample in a study of T cell changes during pregnancy in multiple sclerosis. Only in-frame clones appear in the TCRdb table, and some are missing; sequencing was by immunoSEQ multiplex PCR. The sample has 41,000 or so clones, over 90% seen once. The sequences come from CD8+ T cells from peripheral blood mononuclear cells, collected in the third trimester of pregnancy. These receptors originate from a female donor with multiple sclerosis, enrolled in a pregnancy study.

The chain recombines TRBV30 with TRBJ2-2; D unresolved. The V gene lost 1 base and the J gene lost 2 bases, with 8 bases spanning the gap. The CDR3 has 14 residues. Germline V gene data show CDR1 as GTSNPN and CDR2 as SVGIG (reference sequence). The CDR3 here is CAWSDEQNTGELFF. The CDR3 DNA reads as TGTGCCTGGAGTGACGAGCAAAACACCGGGGAGCTGTTTTTT.

The chain links TRBV5-6 to TRBJ1-4; 8 bases fit TRBD1. This CDR3 contains 14 residues. In germline, CDR1 is SGHDT, CDR2 YYEEEE. Germline trimming cut 3 bases from V and 5 bases from J; bases unmatched to any gene: 3. This CDR3 reads CASSWDRSNEKLFF. The CDR3 nucleotides are TGTGCCAGCAGCTGGGACAGGAGCAATGAAAAACTGTTTTTT.

The chain joins TRBV15 to TRBJ2-7; 7 bases map to TRBD2. Germline assignment: CDR1 LNHNV and CDR2 YYDKDF (reference sequence). This CDR3 region has 15 residues. The V segment lost 0 bases and the J segment 5 bases; nucleotides outside the gene matches: 7. The CDR3 DNA is TGTGCCACCAGCAGAGATTTGCGGGAGAGCGACGAGCAGTACTTC. It specifies CATSRDLRESDEQYF.

The V gene is TRBV28, the J gene TRBJ2-1, with 8 bases fitting TRBD2. After removal of 6 bases from V and 7 bases from J, the junction contained 11 bases not matched to a gene. Germline loops: CDR1 MDHEN, CDR2 SYDVKM. CDR3 length: 15 amino acids. The CDR3 spells CASSPIPGLVNEQFF. The CDR3 DNA reads TGTGCCAGCAGCCCCATTCCGGGACTAGTTAATGAGCAGTTCTTC.

The chain combines TRBV7-8 with TRBJ1-3; tentatively, D is TRBD1 (5 bases). This CDR3 region has 14 residues. Deletions cut 3 bases from V and 3 bases from J, with 9 bases between. The germline CDR1 and CDR2 sequences are SGHVS and FQNEAQ. CDR3 amino acids: CASSFYGGGNTIYF. The CDR3 DNA sequence: TGTGCCAGCAGCTTTTACGGGGGTGGAAACACCATATATTTT.

The J gene is TRBJ2-3, the V gene TRBV28, with 10 bases that match TRBD2. CDR1 is MDHEN and CDR2 is SYDVKM in the germline V gene. The V gene end was trimmed by 6 bases and the J gene end by 10 bases; junction bases not matched to a gene: 13. CDR3 size: 15 residues. The CDR3 spells CASSLGLALVGSQYF. Written as DNA, the CDR3 is TGTGCCAGCAGCCTGGGACTAGCGCTAGTCGGATCGCAGTATTTT.

The chain uses TRBV11-2 and TRBJ2-7; 11 bases align to TRBD2. The CDR3 has 17 amino acids. V trimming: 1 base; J trimming: 6 bases; junction bases outside the gene matches: 11. CDR1 and CDR2 (germline): SGHAT, FQNNGV. CDR3: CASSLVGRASGRIEQYF. CDR3 nucleotides: TGTGCCAGCAGCTTAGTCGGGCGGGCTAGCGGGAGGATCGAGCAGTACTTC.

The V gene is TRBV27, the J gene TRBJ1-1, with 7 positions matching TRBD1. The V gene end was trimmed by 0 bases and the J gene end by 10 bases; junction bases not matched to a gene: 5. Germline loops: CDR1 MNHEY, CDR2 SMNVEV (reference sequence). CDR3 length: 13 residues. In DNA, the CDR3 is TGTGCCAGCAGTTTATCCAAGGGGGCGGGAGCTTTCTTT. It is translated as CASSLSKGAGAFF.

CDR3 nucleotides: TGTGCCAGCGAGGGGGGGTCGAACACCGGGGAGCTGTTTTTT. Residues: CASEGGSNTGELFF. The chain joins TRBV6-6 to TRBJ2-2, with TRBD2 as a possible D gene (7 bases). Per germline, CDR1 MNHNY and CDR2 SVGAGI (reference sequence). This CDR3 is 14 amino acids long. Trimming stripped 8 bases from V and 0 bases from J, with 10 bases between.

The V call is TRBV7-8, the J call TRBJ1-2, with D perhaps TRBD1 (5 bases). The V end lost 4 bases, the J end lost 4 bases, and 19 bases lay between the germline ends. The CDR3 runs to 16 residues. Germline-derived CDR1 and CDR2 are SGHVS and FQNEAQ. The CDR3 is CASSSSRDLLGYGYTF. Here the CDR3 DNA reads TGTGCCAGCAGCTCGTCCCGGGACTTGTTGGGCTATGGCTACACCTTC.

CDR3 loop: CASSADRADTNYGYTF. In nucleotides, the CDR3 is TGTGCCAGCAGCGCCGACAGGGCAGATACTAACTATGGCTACACCTTC. The V call is TRBV11-1, the J call TRBJ1-2; 7 nucleotides agree with TRBD1. In germline, CDR1 is SGHAT, CDR2 FQDESV (reference sequence). The CDR3 consists of 16 residues. Trimming cost V 5 bases and J 0 bases; bases outside gene matches: 9.

This rearrangement joins TRBV6-5 to TRBJ1-4; D not certain. The CDR3 runs to 12 residues. V was shortened by 0 bases and J by 12 bases, with 8 bases between the two germline ends. CDR1 and CDR2 (germline): MNHEY, SVGAGI. This CDR3 reads CASSYSGVELFF. Here the CDR3 DNA reads TGTGCCAGCAGTTACTCGGGAGTAGAACTGTTTTTT.

The V call is TRBV7-8, the J call TRBJ2-5, with a possible D match to TRBD2 (5 bases). V was cut by 2 bases and J by 5 bases, with 9 bases left in between. Germline V lookup: CDR1 SGHVS, CDR2 FQNEAQ. This CDR3 contains 13 residues. The CDR3 here is CASSLRLAETQYF. CDR3 in DNA: TGTGCCAGCAGCTTAAGGCTAGCTGAGACCCAGTACTTC.

The chain joins TRBV7-9 to TRBJ2-3, with D perhaps TRBD2 (6 bases). Deletions cut 2 bases from V and 3 bases from J, with 18 bases between. The CDR3 runs to 17 residues. The V gene's germline CDR1 is SEHNR and CDR2 FQNEAQ (reference sequence). CDR3 nucleotides: TGTGCCAGCAGCTTATCGTCTAGCGCCTATCCAACAGATACGCAGTATTTT. This sequence encodes CASSLSSSAYPTDTQYF.

V is TRBV7-8 and J is TRBJ2-1; TRBD2 agrees at 14 bases. The CDR3 runs 17 residues. V shed 5 bases and J 4 bases; nucleotides not matched to a gene: 7. CDR1 and CDR2 (germline): SGHVS, FQNEAQ. CDR3 region: CASSPRLAGGPYNEQFF. CDR3 coding DNA: TGTGCCAGCAGCCCACGACTAGCGGGAGGGCCTTACAATGAGCAGTTCTTC.

This chain connects TRBV10-3 to TRBJ2-1; possibly TRBD2 for D (5 bases). Trimming removed 3 bases from V and 7 bases from J, with 13 bases in between. In germline, CDR1 is ENHRY, CDR2 SYGVKD. The CDR3 covers 14 residues. CDR3 amino acids: CAISDPDLLNEQFF. DNA for the CDR3: TGTGCCATCAGTGACCCGGACTTACTGAATGAGCAGTTCTTC.

The chain carries TRBV30 and TRBJ1-5; the D gene is possibly TRBD1 (5 bases). V lost 4 bases and J 8 bases, leaving 18 bases between the germline ends. Germline-derived CDR1 and CDR2 are GTSNPN and SVGIG (reference sequence). CDR3 length: 14 residues. CDR3 protein: CAWTSGQNWEPQHF. DNA of the CDR3: TGTGCCTGGACCTCCGGACAAAATTGGGAGCCCCAGCATTTT.

The chain uses TRBV4-3 and TRBJ2-3; D might be TRBD1 (7 bases). Germline-derived CDR1 and CDR2 are LGHNA and YSLEER. V gave up 0 bases and J gave up 2 bases, with 18 bases separating them. The CDR3 covers 18 residues. CDR3 DNA: TGCGCCAGCAGCCAAGATTGGGACTCGGGACAGCCCACAGATACGCAGTATTTT. This gives the protein CASSQDWDSGQPTDTQYF.

The rearrangement joins TRBV6-5 to TRBJ2-1, with D tentatively TRBD1 (6 bases). Germline CDR1 and CDR2: MNHEY and SVGAGI. Trimming removed 5 bases from V and 0 bases from J, with 11 bases in between. This CDR3 comprises 15 residues. CDR3 sequence: CASSLDSSSYNEQFF. The CDR3 bases are TGTGCCAGCAGTCTGGACAGTAGCTCCTACAATGAGCAGTTCTTC.

The chain couples TRBV5-1 to TRBJ2-2; 8 bases match TRBD1. This CDR3 comprises 17 residues. Germline V CDR1 and CDR2: SGHRS, YFSETQ. V trimming: 0 bases; J trimming: 5 bases; junction bases outside the gene matches: 9. CDR3 region: CASSLGDRGIQTGELFF. Here the CDR3 DNA reads TGCGCCAGCAGCTTGGGAGACAGGGGAATACAAACCGGGGAGCTGTTTTTT.

J is TRBJ2-7 and V is TRBV5-6, with 7 bases lining up with TRBD2. Germline loops: CDR1 SGHDT, CDR2 YYEEEE. The ends lost 0 bases at V and 2 bases at J; junction bases unmatched: 5. There are 15 residues in the CDR3. DNA for the CDR3: TGTGCCAGCAGCTTGGCCAGCGGGACCCCCTACGAGCAGTACTTC. It encodes CASSLASGTPYEQYF.

This chain links TRBV6-5 with TRBJ1-5, with D unresolved. V shed 5 bases and J shed 0 bases, with 11 bases lying between them. CDR1 and CDR2 (germline): MNHEY, SVGAGI. This CDR3 has 15 amino acids. The CDR3 DNA reads TGTGCCAGCAGTCCCTTCTCAGGTAGCAATCAGCCCCAGCATTTT. It specifies CASSPFSGSNQPQHF.